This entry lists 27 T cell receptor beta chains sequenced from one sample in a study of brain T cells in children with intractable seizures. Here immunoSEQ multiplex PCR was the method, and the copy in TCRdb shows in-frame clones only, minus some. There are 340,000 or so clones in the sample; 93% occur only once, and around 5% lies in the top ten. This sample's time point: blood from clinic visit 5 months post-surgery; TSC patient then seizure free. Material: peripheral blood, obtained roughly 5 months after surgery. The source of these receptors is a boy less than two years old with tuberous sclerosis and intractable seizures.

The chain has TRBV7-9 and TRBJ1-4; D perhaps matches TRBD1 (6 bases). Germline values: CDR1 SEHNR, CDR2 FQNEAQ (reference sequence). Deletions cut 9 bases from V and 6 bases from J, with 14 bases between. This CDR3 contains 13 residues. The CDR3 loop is CASSGVAYEKLFF. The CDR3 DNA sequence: TGTGCCAGTTCAGGGGTGGCTTATGAAAAACTGTTTTTT.

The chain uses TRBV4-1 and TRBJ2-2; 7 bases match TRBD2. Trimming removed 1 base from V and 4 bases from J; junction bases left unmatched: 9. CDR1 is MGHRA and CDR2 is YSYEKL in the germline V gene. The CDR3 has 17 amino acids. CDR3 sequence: CASSQVVGGGITGELFF. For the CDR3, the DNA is TGCGCCAGCAGCCAAGTCGTCGGCGGGGGTATCACCGGGGAGCTGTTTTTT.

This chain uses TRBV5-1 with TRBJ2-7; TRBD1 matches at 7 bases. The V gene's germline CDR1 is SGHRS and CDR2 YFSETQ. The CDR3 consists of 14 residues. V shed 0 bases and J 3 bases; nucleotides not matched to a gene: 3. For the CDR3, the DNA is TGCGCCAGCAGCTTGGGACAGGGTATCTACGAGCAGTACTTC. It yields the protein CASSLGQGIYEQYF.

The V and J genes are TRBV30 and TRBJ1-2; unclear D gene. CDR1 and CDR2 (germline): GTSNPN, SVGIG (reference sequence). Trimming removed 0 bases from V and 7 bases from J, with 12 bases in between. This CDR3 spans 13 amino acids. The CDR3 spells CAWSVAGQVGYTF. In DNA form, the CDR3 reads TGTGCCTGGAGTGTAGCGGGCCAGGTTGGCTACACCTTC. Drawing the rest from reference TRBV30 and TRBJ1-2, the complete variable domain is SQTIHQWPATLVQPVGSPLSLECTVEGTSNPNLYWYRQAAGRGLQLLFYSVGIGQISSEVPQNLSASRPQDRQFILSSKKLLLSDSGFYLCAWSVAGQVGYTFGSGTRLTVV.

The chain's CDR3 is CASSEVRANGELFF. CDR3 sequence (DNA): TGTGCCAGCAGTGAAGTCCGGGCCAACGGGGAGCTGTTTTTT. This chain uses TRBV2 with TRBJ2-2; D not certain. V lost 1 base to trimming and J lost 7 bases, with 10 bases between them. This CDR3 region has 14 residues. The germline V gene encodes CDR1 SNHLY and CDR2 FYNNEI.

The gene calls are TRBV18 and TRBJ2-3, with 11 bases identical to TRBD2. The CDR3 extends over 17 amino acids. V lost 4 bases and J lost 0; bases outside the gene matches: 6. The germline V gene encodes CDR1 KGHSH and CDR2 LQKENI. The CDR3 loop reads CASSLYGTSGSTDTQYF. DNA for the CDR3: TGTGCCAGCTCACTCTACGGGACTAGCGGTAGCACAGATACGCAGTATTTT. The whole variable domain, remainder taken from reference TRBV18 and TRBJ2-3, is NAGVMQNPRHLVRRRGQEARLRCSPMKGHSHVYWYRQLPEEGLKFMVYLQKENIIDESGMPKERFSAEFPKEGPSILRIQQVVRGDSAAYFCASSLYGTSGSTDTQYFGPGTRLTVL.

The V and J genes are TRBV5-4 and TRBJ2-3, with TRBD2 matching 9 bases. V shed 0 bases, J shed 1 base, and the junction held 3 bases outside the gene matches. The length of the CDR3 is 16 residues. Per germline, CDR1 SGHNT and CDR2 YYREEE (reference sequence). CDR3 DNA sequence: TGTGCCAGCAGCTTGGGGGGCGGGAGGGGCACAGATACGCAGTATTTT. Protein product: CASSLGGGRGTDTQYF. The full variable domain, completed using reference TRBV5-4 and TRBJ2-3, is ETGVTQSPTHLIKTRGQQVTLRCSSQSGHNTVSWYQQALGQGPQFIFQYYREEENGRGNFPPRFSGLQFPNYSSELNVNALELDDSALYLCASSLGGGRGTDTQYFGPGTRLTVL.

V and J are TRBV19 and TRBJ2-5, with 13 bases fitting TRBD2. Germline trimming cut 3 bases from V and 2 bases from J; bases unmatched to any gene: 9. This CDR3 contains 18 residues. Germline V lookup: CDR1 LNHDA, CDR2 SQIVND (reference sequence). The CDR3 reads CASSMRELGLAGQETQYF. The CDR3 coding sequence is TGTGCCAGTAGTATGAGGGAACTGGGACTAGCGGGACAAGAGACCCAGTACTTC. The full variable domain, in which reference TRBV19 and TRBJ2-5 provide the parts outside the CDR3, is DGGITQSPKYLFRKEGQNVTLSCEQNLNHDAMYWYRQDPGQGLRLIYYSQIVNDFQKGDIAEGYSVSREKKESFPLTVTSAQKNPTAFYLCASSMRELGLAGQETQYFGPGTRLLVL.

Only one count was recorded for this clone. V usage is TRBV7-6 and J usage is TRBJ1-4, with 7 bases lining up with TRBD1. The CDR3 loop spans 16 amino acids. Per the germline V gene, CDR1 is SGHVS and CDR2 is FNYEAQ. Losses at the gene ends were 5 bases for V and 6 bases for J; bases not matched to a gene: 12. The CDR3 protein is CASSPEDRKGYEKLFF. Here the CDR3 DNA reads TGTGCCAGCAGCCCAGAGGACAGGAAGGGATATGAAAAACTGTTTTTT.

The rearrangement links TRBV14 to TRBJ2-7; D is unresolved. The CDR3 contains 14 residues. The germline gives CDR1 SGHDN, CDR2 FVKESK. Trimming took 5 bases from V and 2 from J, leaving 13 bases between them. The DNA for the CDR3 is TGTGCCAGCAGCTATTATCCCTGGGCCTACGAGCAGTACTTC. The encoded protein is CASSYYPWAYEQYF.

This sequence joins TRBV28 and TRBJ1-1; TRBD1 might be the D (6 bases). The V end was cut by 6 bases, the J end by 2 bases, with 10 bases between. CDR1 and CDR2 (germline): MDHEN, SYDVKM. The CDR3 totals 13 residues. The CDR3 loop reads CASRATGNTEAFF. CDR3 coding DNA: TGTGCCAGCAGAGCGACAGGAAACACTGAAGCTTTCTTT.

DNA of the CDR3: TGTGCCAGCAGACAGAACACCGGGGAGCTGTTTTTT. Its protein product is CASRQNTGELFF. The chain has TRBV11-1 and TRBJ2-2; D call uncertain. Trimming cost V 6 bases and J 1 base, with 3 bases left between them. CDR3 length equals 12 residues. In germline, CDR1 is SGHAT, CDR2 FQDESV (reference sequence).

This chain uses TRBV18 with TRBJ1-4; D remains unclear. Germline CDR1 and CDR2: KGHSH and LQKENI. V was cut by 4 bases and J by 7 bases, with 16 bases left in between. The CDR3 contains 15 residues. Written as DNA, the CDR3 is TGTGCCAGCTCACAACTGGGAGGGTTAAGTGAAAAACTGTTTTTT. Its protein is CASSQLGGLSEKLFF.

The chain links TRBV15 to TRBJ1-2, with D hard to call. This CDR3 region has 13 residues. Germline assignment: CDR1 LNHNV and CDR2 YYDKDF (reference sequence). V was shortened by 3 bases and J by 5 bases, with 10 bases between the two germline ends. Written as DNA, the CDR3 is TGTGCCACCAGCAGCAGGCTACCATATGGCTACACCTTC. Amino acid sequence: CATSSRLPYGYTF.

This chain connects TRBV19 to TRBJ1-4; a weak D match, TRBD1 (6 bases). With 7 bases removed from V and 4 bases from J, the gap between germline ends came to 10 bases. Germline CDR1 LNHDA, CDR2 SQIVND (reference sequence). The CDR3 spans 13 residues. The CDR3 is CASISRGNEKLFF. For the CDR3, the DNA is TGTGCCAGTATCTCCAGGGGTAATGAAAAACTGTTTTTT. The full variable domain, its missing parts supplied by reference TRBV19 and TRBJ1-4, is DGGITQSPKYLFRKEGQNVTLSCEQNLNHDAMYWYRQDPGQGLRLIYYSQIVNDFQKGDIAEGYSVSREKKESFPLTVTSAQKNPTAFYLCASISRGNEKLFFGSGTQLSVL.

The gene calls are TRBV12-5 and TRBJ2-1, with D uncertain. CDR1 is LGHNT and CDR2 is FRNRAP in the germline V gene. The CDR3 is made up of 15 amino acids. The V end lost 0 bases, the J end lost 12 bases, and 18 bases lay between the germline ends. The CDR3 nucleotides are TGTGCTAGTGGTTTGGTTACTCCGACCAATCCCCGGCAGTTCTTC. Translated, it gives CASGLVTPTNPRQFF.

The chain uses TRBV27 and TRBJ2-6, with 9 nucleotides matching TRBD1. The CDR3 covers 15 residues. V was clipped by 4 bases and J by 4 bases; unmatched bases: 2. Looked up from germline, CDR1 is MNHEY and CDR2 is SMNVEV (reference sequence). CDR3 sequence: CASSYRGLGANVLTF. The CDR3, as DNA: TGTGCCAGCAGTTACAGGGGGCTCGGGGCCAACGTCCTGACTTTC.

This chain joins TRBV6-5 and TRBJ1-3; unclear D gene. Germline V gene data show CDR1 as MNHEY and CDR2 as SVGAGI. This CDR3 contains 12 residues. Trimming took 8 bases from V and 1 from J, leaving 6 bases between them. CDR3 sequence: CASADSGNTIYF. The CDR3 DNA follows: TGTGCCAGCGCGGATTCTGGAAACACCATATATTTT.

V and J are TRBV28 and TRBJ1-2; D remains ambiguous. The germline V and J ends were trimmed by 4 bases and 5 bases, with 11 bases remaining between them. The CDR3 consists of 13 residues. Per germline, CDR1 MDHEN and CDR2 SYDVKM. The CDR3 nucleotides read TGTGCCAGCAGTTCCCGGACGGAGTATGGCTACACCTTC. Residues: CASSSRTEYGYTF.

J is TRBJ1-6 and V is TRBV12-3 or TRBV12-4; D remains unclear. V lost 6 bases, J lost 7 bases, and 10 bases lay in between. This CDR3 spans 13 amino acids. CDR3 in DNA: TGTGCCAGCAGCGACATTAGCAATTCACCCCTCCACTTT. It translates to CASSDISNSPLHF.

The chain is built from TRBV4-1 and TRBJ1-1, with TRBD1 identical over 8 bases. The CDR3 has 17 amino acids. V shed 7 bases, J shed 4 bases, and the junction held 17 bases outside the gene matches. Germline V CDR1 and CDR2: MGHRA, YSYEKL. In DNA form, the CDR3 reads TGCGCCAGCATAGATAATAAATCTCCCGGACAGGGCACTGAAGCTTTCTTT. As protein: CASIDNKSPGQGTEAFF.

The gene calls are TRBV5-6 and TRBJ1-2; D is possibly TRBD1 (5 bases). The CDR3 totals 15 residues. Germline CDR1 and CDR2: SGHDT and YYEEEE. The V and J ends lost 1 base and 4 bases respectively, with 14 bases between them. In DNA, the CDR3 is TGTGCCAGCAGCTTGTCAAGGGGCCAAATCTATGGCTACACCTTC. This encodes CASSLSRGQIYGYTF.

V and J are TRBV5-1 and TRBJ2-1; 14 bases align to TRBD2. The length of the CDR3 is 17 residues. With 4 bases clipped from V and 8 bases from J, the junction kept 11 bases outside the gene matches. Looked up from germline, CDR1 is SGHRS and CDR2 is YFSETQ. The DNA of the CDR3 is TGCGCCAGCAGCCTTCGGACTAGCGGGAGGATAGCGGATGAGCAGTTCTTC. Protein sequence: CASSLRTSGRIADEQFF.

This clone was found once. The CDR3 reads CASRRKGSYGYTF. CDR3 DNA: TGTGCCAGCAGAAGGAAGGGAAGCTATGGCTACACCTTC. The rearrangement joins TRBV19 to TRBJ1-2, with D uncertain. From germline, CDR1 is LNHDA and CDR2 SQIVND (reference sequence). CDR3 length equals 13 residues. Deletions cut 9 bases from V and 4 bases from J, with 15 bases between.

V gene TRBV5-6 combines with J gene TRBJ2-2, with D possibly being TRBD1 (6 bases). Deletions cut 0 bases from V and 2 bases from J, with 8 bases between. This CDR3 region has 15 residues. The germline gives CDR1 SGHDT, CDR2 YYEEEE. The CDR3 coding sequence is TGTGCCAGCAGCTTGGGACAGGTCAACACCGGGGAGCTGTTTTTT. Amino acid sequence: CASSLGQVNTGELFF. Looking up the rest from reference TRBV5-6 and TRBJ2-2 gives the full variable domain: DAGVTQSPTHLIKTRGQQVTLRCSPKSGHDTVSWYQQALGQGPQFIFQYYEEEERQRGNFPDRFSGHQFPNYSSELNVNALLLGDSALYLCASSLGQVNTGELFFGEGSRLTVL.

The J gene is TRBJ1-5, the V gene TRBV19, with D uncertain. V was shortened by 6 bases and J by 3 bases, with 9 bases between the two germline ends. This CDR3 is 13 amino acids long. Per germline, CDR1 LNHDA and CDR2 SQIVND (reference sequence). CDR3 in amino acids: CASRDFPNQPQHF. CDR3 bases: TGTGCCAGTAGGGATTTTCCCAATCAGCCCCAGCATTTT.

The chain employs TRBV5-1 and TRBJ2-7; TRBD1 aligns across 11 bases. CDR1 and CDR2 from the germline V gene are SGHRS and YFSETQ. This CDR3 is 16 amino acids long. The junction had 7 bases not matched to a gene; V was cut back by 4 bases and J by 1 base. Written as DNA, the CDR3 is TGCGCCAGCAGCATGGAAGGGACAGGGGGGTCCTACGAGCAGTACTTC. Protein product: CASSMEGTGGSYEQYF.